This T cell receptor beta chain was sequenced in a study of shared clonotypes between healthy human individuals. This clone was seen once. No antigen is known for it. Profiled with immunoSEQ multiplex PCR; TCRdb holds only in-frame clones, not every one. The sample has 1.4 million or so clones, approximately 98.5% seen once. The study's findings and limits: Donors were few, which limited the genetic and exposure-history diversity represented.

The CDR3 has 12 residues. With 4 bases removed from V and 5 bases from J, the gap between germline ends came to 11 bases. Per the germline V gene, CDR1 is SQVTM and CDR2 is ANQGSEA. Sequences were obtained from naive CD4+ T cells sorted from blood. Stated subset: CD45RA+ positively selected. This chain joins TRBV29-1 and TRBJ2-5, with D possibly being TRBD1 (5 bases). The TCR originated in a man aged 30 to 39 in good health. The CDR3, as DNA: TGCAGCGTTGTTCAGGGTTGGGAGACCCAGTACTTC. This gives the protein CSVVQGWETQYF.